A single sample is the source of the 2 T cell receptor beta chains below, sequenced in a study of cytomegalovirus exposure and HLA in healthy donors. The PCR had 60 Vbeta and 13 Jbeta primers. The data were produced by immunoSEQ multiplex PCR, yet TCRdb's version contains in-frame clones alone and is incomplete. In the table there are around 150,000 clones, approximately 80% of which are singletons. Sequences were obtained from PBMCs. These receptors were collected from a woman between 18 and 29 years old in good health and CMV-seronegative.

The chain employs TRBV29-1 and TRBJ2-2, with D unclear. The germline V gene encodes CDR1 SQVTM and CDR2 ANQGSEA. The CDR3 extends over 11 amino acids. V gave up 4 bases and J gave up 2 bases, with 2 bases separating them. The CDR3 is CSVANTGELFF. For the CDR3, the DNA is TGCAGCGTTGCTAACACCGGGGAGCTGTTTTTT.

Worth noting for this clone: The junction and the germline gene differ at one end; a read error may be behind it. In nucleotides, the CDR3 is TGTTCCAGCAGCTTAGGGCCGGGCTACACCTTC. It codes for CSSSLGPGYTF. The rearrangement joins TRBV7-9 to TRBJ1-2; D remains ambiguous. Germline lookup yields CDR1 SEHNR and CDR2 FQNEAQ (reference sequence). The CDR3 covers 11 residues.